The 26 T cell receptor beta chains below were found in one sample sequenced in a study of T cells in Graves' hyperthyroidism and ophthalmopathy (dated 2019 in TCRdb). The library was produced with multiplex PCR. Sequencing was performed on an Illumina HiSeq 2000. Amplification of TCR beta CDR3 regions was carried out from RNA transcripts. The first round of RT-PCR for the TCR CDR3 was performed with the HTBI primer set and the Qiagen OneStep RT-PCR kit. TCRdb passed the public sequencing reads through fastp at Q25 and MiXCR, retaining productive beta sequences. Every CDR3 protein is listed once, alongside the most common genes and DNA of its rows. The sample includes about 160,000 distinct CDR3 sequences, with over 7.5% observed a single time. Of the sample, approximately 20% falls within the top ten clones. The sample consisted of blood. These receptors originate from a woman between 18 and 29 years old with Graves' hyperthyroidism that later progressed to Graves' ophthalmopathy.

In this sample, this clonotype turned up many times. CDR3 region: CASSPMVGEAFF. CDR3 nucleotides: TGTGCCAGCAGCCCTATGGTTGGTGAAGCTTTCTTT. V is TRBV7-2 and J is TRBJ1-1; no clear D gene. The CDR3 is made up of 12 amino acids. V lost 5 bases and J 7 bases, leaving 11 bases between the germline ends. Germline V gene lookup returns CDR1 SGHTA and CDR2 FQGNSA.

The chain links TRBV20-1 to TRBJ1-4, with D uncertain. This CDR3 has 15 amino acids. CDR1 and CDR2 from the germline V gene are DFQATT and SNEGSKA (reference sequence). Trimming shortened V by 1 base and J by 8 bases, and 17 bases separated the two germline ends. CDR3 nucleotide sequence: TGCAGTGCTAGAGGGACCCAATACGGATGGGAAAAACTGTTTTTT. Residues: CSARGTQYGWEKLFF.

This clonotype showed up just a few times. This chain uses TRBV25-1 with TRBJ2-5, with D perhaps assigned TRBD1 or TRBD2 (5 bases each). Germline CDR1 MGHDK, CDR2 SYGVNS. V shed 8 bases and J shed 3 bases, with 16 bases lying between them. This CDR3 is built from 14 residues. CDR3 loop: CASGGLVGEETQYF. In DNA form, the CDR3 reads TGTGCCAGCGGAGGACTCGTGGGGGAAGAGACCCAGTACTTC.

This clonotype was counted at least ten times. The CDR3 here is CAWSMGSHTEAFF. The CDR3 nucleotides are TGTGCCTGGAGTATGGGTTCCCACACTGAAGCTTTCTTT. V gene TRBV30 combines with J gene TRBJ1-1, with D unclear. CDR1 is GTSNPN and CDR2 is SVGIG in the germline V gene (reference sequence). Trimming removed 2 bases at V and 3 bases at J, with 10 bases between. This CDR3 has 13 amino acids.

This clonotype was observed at least ten times. V is TRBV19 and J is TRBJ2-5; 7 positions match TRBD1. V gave up 3 bases and J gave up 5 bases; unmatched junction bases: 6. The CDR3 contains 14 residues. CDR1 is LNHDA and CDR2 is SQIVND in the germline V gene (reference sequence). This chain's CDR3 is CASSMKTGLETQYF. The DNA for the CDR3 is TGTGCCAGTAGTATGAAGACAGGGTTGGAGACCCAGTACTTC.

A remark on this clonotype: Given a much more abundant clone one base away, this may be a read error. V is TRBV3-1 and J is TRBJ1-1; the D gene is possibly TRBD1 (5 bases). CDR3 length equals 18 residues. Germline V gene sequence: CDR1 LGHDT, CDR2 YNNKEL (reference sequence). Here the CDR3 reads CASSQDPGGTDLNTAAFF. CDR3 coding DNA: TGTGCCAGCAGCCAAGATCCTGGGGGTACGGACTTGAACACTGCAGCTTTCTTT.

This clonotype was found a few times. This rearrangement joins TRBV7-8 to TRBJ1-4, with a weak D call TRBD1 (5 bases). Trimming took 4 bases from V and 5 from J, leaving 11 bases between them. The germline V gene encodes CDR1 SGHVS and CDR2 FQNEAQ. This CDR3 has 14 amino acids. CDR3 residues: CASSSPGGNEKLFF. CDR3 DNA: TGTGCCAGCAGCTCGCCGGGGGGAAATGAAAAACTGTTTTTT.

This clonotype was counted ten times or more. V is TRBV29-1 and J is TRBJ1-1, with a possible D match to TRBD1 (6 bases). The CDR3 is made up of 13 amino acids. CDR1 SQVTM and CDR2 ANQGSEA come from the germline V gene. The V end lost 5 bases, the J end lost 1 base, and 11 bases lay between the germline ends. The CDR3 protein is CSVNQGTNTEAFF. CDR3 DNA: TGCAGCGTTAATCAGGGGACGAACACTGAAGCTTTCTTT.

This clonotype has ten or more counts. The CDR3 sequence: CASSYSRTGLNTEAFF. The CDR3 DNA is TGTGCCAGCAGTTATAGTCGGACAGGTTTGAACACTGAAGCTTTCTTT. The rearrangement links TRBV2 to TRBJ1-1; 7 nucleotides match TRBD1. The CDR3 consists of 16 residues. Germline trimming cut 5 bases from V and 0 bases from J; bases unmatched to any gene: 9. Germline CDR1 SNHLY, CDR2 FYNNEI.

This chain uses TRBV5-5 with TRBJ2-2, with 10 nucleotides matching TRBD2. Germline CDR1 and CDR2: SGHKS and YYEKEE (reference sequence). The CDR3 is 16 residues long. V trimming: 2 bases; J trimming: 3 bases; junction bases outside the gene matches: 4. The CDR3 coding sequence is TGTGCCAGCAGCTTCCTAGCGGGAGTGGACACCGGGGAGCTGTTTTTT. This gives the protein CASSFLAGVDTGELFF.

This clonotype was detected ten times or more. This chain connects TRBV24-1 to TRBJ1-2; D call uncertain. Germline-derived CDR1 and CDR2 are KGHDR and SFDVKD. V lost 3 bases to trimming and J lost 7 bases, with 11 bases between them. The CDR3 consists of 13 residues. In DNA, the CDR3 is TGTGCCACCAGTGATATACCACGGGGTGGCTACACCTTC. Protein: CATSDIPRGGYTF.

At least ten counts were recorded for this clonotype. The chain couples TRBV20-1 to TRBJ2-7; TRBD2 is a possible D gene (5 bases). CDR1 and CDR2 (germline): DFQATT, SNEGSKA (reference sequence). The CDR3 has 12 amino acids. Trimming took off 3 bases at V and 5 bases at J, with 11 bases between the two ends. CDR3 DNA sequence: TGCAGTGCTAGTTTAGGGAGCAACGAGCAGTACTTC. Protein product: CSASLGSNEQYF.

The chain has TRBV5-4 and TRBJ2-5, with 7 bases lining up with TRBD1. V was clipped by 5 bases and J by 2 bases; unmatched bases: 9. The CDR3 runs 15 residues. CDR1 and CDR2 (germline): SGHNT, YYREEE (reference sequence). CDR3 sequence reads: CASRKRPGQQETQYF. CDR3 bases: TGTGCCAGCAGGAAAAGACCGGGACAGCAAGAGACCCAGTACTTC.

This clonotype was counted ten times or more. V usage is TRBV11-1 and J usage is TRBJ2-7, with a tentative D call TRBD2 (5 bases). V was pared by 2 bases and J by 2 bases, with 10 bases between. The CDR3 consists of 14 residues. In germline, CDR1 is SGHAT, CDR2 FQDESV (reference sequence). DNA of the CDR3: TGTGCCAGCAGCTTACCAGCGGATCCCTACGAGCAGTACTTC. Its protein product is CASSLPADPYEQYF.

This clonotype has at least ten counts. The chain joins TRBV7-9 to TRBJ2-7; no clear D gene. The CDR3 spans 12 residues. The V end was cut by 0 bases, the J end by 6 bases, with 6 bases between. Germline CDR1 and CDR2: SEHNR and FQNEAQ (reference sequence). CDR3 sequence: CASSLAPLEQYF. In DNA form, the CDR3 reads TGTGCCAGCAGCTTAGCCCCTCTCGAGCAGTACTTC. The full variable domain, rest sourced from reference TRBV7-9 and TRBJ2-7, is DTGVSQNPRHKITKRGQNVTFRCDPISEHNRLYWYRQTLGQGPEFLTYFQNEAQLEKSRLLSDRFSAERPKGSFSTLEIQRTEQGDSAMYLCASSLAPLEQYFGPGTRLTVT.

This clonotype has a count of ten or more. The chain employs TRBV5-5 and TRBJ1-1; D remains ambiguous. The CDR3 extends over 12 amino acids. Trimming took off 4 bases at V and 10 bases at J, with 14 bases between the two ends. CDR1 and CDR2 (germline): SGHKS, YYEKEE (reference sequence). The CDR3 DNA reads TGTGCCAGCAGCATGGGCAGGCCGGGAGCTTTCTTT. Encoded protein: CASSMGRPGAFF.

This clonotype was observed a few times. The chain employs TRBV20-1 and TRBJ2-5, with no clear D. Germline V gene lookup returns CDR1 DFQATT and CDR2 SNEGSKA (reference sequence). V was shortened by 3 bases and J by 7 bases, with 15 bases between the two germline ends. The CDR3 is 13 amino acids. The CDR3 bases are TGCAGTGCTAGCCAATCAGCCACGGGGACCCAGTACTTC. Translated, it gives CSASQSATGTQYF.

This clonotype was detected many times. The J gene is TRBJ1-4, the V gene TRBV27; 9 positions agree with TRBD1. The CDR3 runs 15 residues. V lost 5 bases and J lost 7; bases outside the gene matches: 8. The germline V gene encodes CDR1 MNHEY and CDR2 SMNVEV (reference sequence). The CDR3 DNA sequence: TGTGCCAGCAGTGGGGGACAGGGAGTGATTGAAAAACTGTTTTTT. Its protein product is CASSGGQGVIEKLFF.

This clonotype showed up many times. V gene TRBV2 combines with J gene TRBJ1-2; TRBD1 might be the D (5 bases). Per germline, CDR1 SNHLY and CDR2 FYNNEI. The length of the CDR3 is 16 residues. Trimming removed 6 bases at V and 4 bases at J, with 21 bases between. DNA of the CDR3: TGTGCCAGCAGCCACCCGTGGGGCGACGTCGGCTATGGCTACACCTTC. Residues: CASSHPWGDVGYGYTF.

A few counts support this clonotype. The chain links TRBV5-4 to TRBJ1-4; D remains ambiguous. Trimming stripped 0 bases from V and 8 bases from J, with 5 bases between. The CDR3 is 12 residues long. Germline assignment: CDR1 SGHNT and CDR2 YYREEE (reference sequence). The CDR3 loop reads CASSLDAEKLFF. The CDR3 bases are TGTGCCAGCAGCTTGGATGCAGAAAAACTGTTTTTT. The variable domain in full, completed from reference TRBV5-4 and TRBJ1-4, reads ETGVTQSPTHLIKTRGQQVTLRCSSQSGHNTVSWYQQALGQGPQFIFQYYREEENGRGNFPPRFSGLQFPNYSSELNVNALELDDSALYLCASSLDAEKLFFGSGTQLSVL.

This rearrangement joins TRBV10-3 to TRBJ1-2, with unresolved D. This CDR3 has 13 amino acids. Germline CDR1 and CDR2: ENHRY and SYGVKD. Deletions cut 5 bases from V and 2 bases from J, with 9 bases between. CDR3 sequence: CAISSLGNYGYTF. In DNA, the CDR3 is TGTGCCATCAGTTCCCTGGGGAACTATGGCTACACCTTC.

This clonotype was found many times. This chain connects TRBV6-1 to TRBJ2-7; D might be TRBD1 or TRBD2, each matching 5 bases. V was clipped by 6 bases and J by 3 bases, with 18 bases between them. Germline CDR1 and CDR2: MNHNS and SASEGT. There are 15 residues in the CDR3. The CDR3 loop is CASSRMGTGYYEQYF. The CDR3 DNA reads as TGTGCCAGCAGCCGAATGGGGACGGGCTACTACGAGCAGTACTTC.

For this clonotype: Compared with germline, one end of the junction differs, possibly owing to a read error. The chain combines TRBV12-3 or TRBV12-4 with TRBJ2-3; D is unresolved. The CDR3 extends over 14 amino acids. The CDR3 sequence: CVSSLASSTDTQYF. The CDR3 DNA reads TGTGTCAGCAGTTTGGCGAGTAGCACAGATACGCAGTATTTT.

This clonotype came up many times. The J gene is TRBJ1-2, the V gene TRBV28; the D is unclear. CDR1 and CDR2 (germline): MDHEN, SYDVKM. The CDR3 spans 17 residues. V was shortened by 6 bases and J by 2 bases, with 22 bases between the two germline ends. CDR3 loop: CASRDRGIRGENYGYTF. DNA for the CDR3: TGTGCCAGCAGGGACCGCGGGATTCGGGGAGAGAACTATGGCTACACCTTC.

This clonotype came up many times. The chain has TRBV2 and TRBJ1-1; D is uncertain. The V end was cut by 7 bases, the J end by 1 base, with 4 bases between. Germline V gene lookup returns CDR1 SNHLY and CDR2 FYNNEI. This CDR3 region has 11 residues. CDR3 sequence (DNA): TGTGCCAGCAAGGCGAACACTGAAGCTTTCTTT. Residues: CASKANTEAFF. Filled out from reference TRBV2 and TRBJ1-1, the complete variable domain reads EPEVTQTPSHQVTQMGQEVILRCVPISNHLYFYWYRQILGQKVEFLVSFYNNEISEKSEIFDDQFSVERPDGSNFTLKIRSTKLEDSAMYFCASKANTEAFFGQGTRLTVV.

This clonotype was counted many times. This sequence joins TRBV10-2 and TRBJ1-1, with D possibly being TRBD1 (6 bases). Germline CDR1 WSHSY, CDR2 SAAADI. This CDR3 has 14 amino acids. The ends were cut back, 4 bases at V and 0 bases at J, with 9 bases in the middle. This chain's CDR3 is CASSGTALNTEAFF. In nucleotides, the CDR3 is TGCGCCAGCAGTGGGACAGCCCTGAACACTGAAGCTTTCTTT.